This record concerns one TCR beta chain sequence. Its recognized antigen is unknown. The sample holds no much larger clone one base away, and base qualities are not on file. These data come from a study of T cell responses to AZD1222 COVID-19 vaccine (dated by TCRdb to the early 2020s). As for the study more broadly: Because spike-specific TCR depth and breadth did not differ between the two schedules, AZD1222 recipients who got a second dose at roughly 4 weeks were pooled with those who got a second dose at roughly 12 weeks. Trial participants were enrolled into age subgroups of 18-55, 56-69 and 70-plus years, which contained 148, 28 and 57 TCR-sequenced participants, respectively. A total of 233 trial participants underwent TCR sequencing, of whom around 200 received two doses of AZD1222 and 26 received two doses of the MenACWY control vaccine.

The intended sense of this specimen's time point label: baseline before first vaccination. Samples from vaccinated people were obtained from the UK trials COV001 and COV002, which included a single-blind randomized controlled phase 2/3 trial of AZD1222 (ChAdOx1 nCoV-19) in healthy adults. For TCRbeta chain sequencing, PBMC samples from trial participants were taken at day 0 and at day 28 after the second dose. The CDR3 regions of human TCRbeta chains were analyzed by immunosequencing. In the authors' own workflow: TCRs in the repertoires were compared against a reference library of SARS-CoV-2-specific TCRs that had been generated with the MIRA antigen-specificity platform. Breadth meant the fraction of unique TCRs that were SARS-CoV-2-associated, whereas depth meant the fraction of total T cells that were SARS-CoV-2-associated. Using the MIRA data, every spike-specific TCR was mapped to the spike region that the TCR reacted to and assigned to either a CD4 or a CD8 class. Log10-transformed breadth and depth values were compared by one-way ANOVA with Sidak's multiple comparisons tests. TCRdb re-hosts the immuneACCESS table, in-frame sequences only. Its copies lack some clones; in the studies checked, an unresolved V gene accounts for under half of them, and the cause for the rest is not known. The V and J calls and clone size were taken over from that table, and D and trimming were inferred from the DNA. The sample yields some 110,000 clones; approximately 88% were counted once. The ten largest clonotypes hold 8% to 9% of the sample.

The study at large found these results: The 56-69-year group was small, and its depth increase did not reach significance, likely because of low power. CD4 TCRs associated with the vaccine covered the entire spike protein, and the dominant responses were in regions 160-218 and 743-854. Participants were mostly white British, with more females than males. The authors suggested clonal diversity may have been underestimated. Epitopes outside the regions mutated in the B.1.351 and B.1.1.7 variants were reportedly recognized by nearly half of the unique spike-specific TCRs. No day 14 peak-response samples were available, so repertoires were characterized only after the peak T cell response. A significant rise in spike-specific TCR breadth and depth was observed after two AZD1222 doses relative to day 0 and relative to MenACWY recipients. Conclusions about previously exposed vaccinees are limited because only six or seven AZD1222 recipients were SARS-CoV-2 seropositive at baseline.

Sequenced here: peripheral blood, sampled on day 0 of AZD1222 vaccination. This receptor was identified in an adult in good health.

The DNA sequence follows: TGTGCCAGCAGTCCTAAAGGACTAGCGGGAGGGCAGCTAGATACGCAGTATTTT. Its translation reads: CASSPKGLAGGQLDTQYF. Recombination linked TRBV7-2 to TRBJ2-3; 15 bases in the middle match TRBD2. CDR1 SGHTA and CDR2 FQGNSA are derived from the germline V gene. From its cysteine to its phenylalanine, the CDR3 spans 18 amino acids. This entry keeps only the CDR3 DNA: 54 bases, framed from base 1. Relative to germline, V is missing 6 bases and J is missing 5 bases, with 12 bases of the junction outside any gene match.